The 19 T cell receptor beta chains presented below share a single source sample, sequenced in a study of circulating tumor DNA in untreated peripheral T-cell lymphoma. The method was immunoSEQ multiplex PCR; TCRdb's version includes in-frame clones alone and lacks a portion of them. The sample includes 2,000 to 2,500 clones, around 80% of them seen just once. The sequenced sample was tumor tissue. The receptors shown here come from a human donor with peripheral T-cell lymphoma.

This rearrangement joins TRBV19 to TRBJ2-5; D call uncertain. Germline V CDR1 and CDR2: LNHDA, SQIVND (reference sequence). V lost 9 bases to trimming and J lost 4 bases, with 18 bases between them. CDR3 length equals 14 residues. The CDR3 region is CASSESLISETQYF. CDR3 DNA: TGTGCCAGCAGTGAGTCCCTCATCTCAGAGACCCAGTACTTC.

The chain uses TRBV7-5 and TRBJ2-5; the table's D call, TRBD2, has no DNA check behind it. TRBV7-5 is a pseudogene. The CDR3 spans 15 residues. The DNA of the CDR3 is TGTGCCAGCAGCTGGACTAGCGGGAGGGAAGAGACCCAGTACTTC. Its translation: CASSWTSGREETQYF.

This chain links TRBV11-3 with TRBJ1-2; D unclear. The CDR3 spans 14 residues. V lost 5 bases and J lost 0, with 10 bases in between. Per the germline V gene, CDR1 is SGHNT and CDR2 is YENEEA. In DNA, the CDR3 is TGTGCCAGCAGCCCTGCCCCCTCTAACTATGGCTACACCTTC. Translating gives CASSPAPSNYGYTF.

This chain links TRBV7-4 with TRBJ2-7, with 10 nucleotides matching TRBD1. Germline V gives CDR1 SGHVT, CDR2 SQSDAQ. The J segment lost 4 bases and the V segment lost 0 bases, leaving 3 bases of the junction unmatched. The CDR3 totals 15 residues. The CDR3, as DNA: TGTGCCAGCAGCTTAGCTCCGGGACAGGGGTACGAGCAGTACTTC. It encodes CASSLAPGQGYEQYF.

The chain has TRBV6-1 and TRBJ2-5, with TRBD2 identical over 8 bases. The germline gives CDR1 MNHNS, CDR2 SASEGT. CDR3 length: 15 residues. Losses at the gene ends were 0 bases for V and 5 bases for J; bases not matched to a gene: 5. CDR3: CASSEAAGGGETQYF. The DNA for the CDR3 is TGTGCCAGCAGTGAAGCGGCGGGGGGAGGGGAGACCCAGTACTTC.

The genes are TRBV5-1 and TRBJ2-5; D call uncertain. The germline V gene encodes CDR1 SGHRS and CDR2 YFSETQ. Trimming took 0 bases from V and 4 from J, leaving 16 bases between them. The length of the CDR3 is 16 residues. Written as DNA, the CDR3 is TGCGCCAGCAGCTTGGCCCCGGTGCAAAGTCGAGAGACCCAGTACTTC. It is translated as CASSLAPVQSRETQYF. Complete variable domain (other parts from reference TRBV5-1 and TRBJ2-5): KAGVTQTPRYLIKTRGQQVTLSCSPISGHRSVSWYQQTPGQGLQFLFEYFSETQRNKGNFPGRFSGRQFSNSRSEMNVSTLELGDSALYLCASSLAPVQSRETQYFGPGTRLLVL.

The V gene is TRBV19, the J gene TRBJ1-5; D gene uncertain. The germline CDR1 and CDR2 sequences are LNHDA and SQIVND (reference sequence). The CDR3 has 12 amino acids. Trimming cost V 7 bases and J 3 bases, with 7 bases left between them. CDR3 DNA: TGTGCCAGTAATCTCCCCAATCAGCCCCAGCATTTT. Translation gives CASNLPNQPQHF.

This rearrangement joins TRBV30 to TRBJ2-5, with D uncertain. Germline-derived CDR1 and CDR2 are GTSNPN and SVGIG (reference sequence). This CDR3 is built from 12 residues. V lost 2 bases, J lost 2 bases, and 6 bases lay in between. DNA for the CDR3: TGTGCCTGGAGTTGGGGTCAAGAGACCCAGTACTTC. Its translation is CAWSWGQETQYF.

The J gene is TRBJ2-3, the V gene TRBV28, with 7 bases aligning to TRBD2. Germline CDR1 reads MDHEN; CDR2 reads SYDVKM. V gave up 5 bases and J gave up 6 bases; unmatched junction bases: 2. The CDR3 sequence is 12 residues long. Here the CDR3 DNA reads TGTGCCAGCAGTCCACTAGCGGATACGCAGTATTTT. The encoded protein is CASSPLADTQYF.

CDR3 amino acids: CARDIRGGGTEAFF. CDR3 sequence (DNA): TGTGCCAGAGACATCAGGGGCGGCGGCACTGAAGCTTTCTTT. This chain joins TRBV2 and TRBJ1-1, with TRBD1 as a possible D gene (6 bases). This CDR3 has 14 residues. V lost 9 bases, J lost 4 bases, and 18 bases lay in between. The germline V gene encodes CDR1 SNHLY and CDR2 FYNNEI.

There are a few counts of this clone. The gene calls are TRBV18 and TRBJ1-3; perhaps TRBD1 as D (5 bases). Trimming left V 2 bases short and J 0 bases short, with 5 bases between. The length of the CDR3 is 14 residues. The germline V gene encodes CDR1 KGHSH and CDR2 LQKENI. In DNA, the CDR3 is TGTGCCAGCTCACCAGGGGGCTCTGGAAACACCATATATTTT. Encoded protein: CASSPGGSGNTIYF.

The chain is built from TRBV6-8 and TRBJ1-4, with TRBD1 matching over 7 bases. Per germline, CDR1 MNHGY and CDR2 SAAAGT. V lost 6 bases to trimming and J lost 2 bases; unmatched junction nucleotides: 6. The CDR3 sequence is 15 residues long. The CDR3: CASSLLRGTNEKLFF. The CDR3 DNA sequence: TGTGCCAGCAGCCTCCTCAGGGGGACTAATGAAAAACTGTTTTTT.

This clone was found once. V is TRBV18 and J is TRBJ2-7; TRBD2 matches 11 bases. The CDR3 is 17 amino acids. Germline V gives CDR1 KGHSH, CDR2 LQKENI. V dropped 3 bases and J dropped 2; count of bases not matched to a gene: 9. CDR3 amino acids: CASSPRPLAGGTYEQYF. The CDR3 DNA is TGTGCCAGCTCACCCCGGCCCCTAGCGGGGGGAACCTACGAGCAGTACTTC.

This clone was seen just once. The V and J genes are TRBV6-8 and TRBJ1-4, with TRBD1 matching 11 bases. This CDR3 comprises 16 residues. The ends lost 5 bases at V and 1 base at J; junction bases unmatched: 3. Germline lookup yields CDR1 MNHGY and CDR2 SAAAGT. The CDR3 coding sequence is TGTGCCAGCAGTCGGACAGGGGGCATAACTAATGAAAAACTGTTTTTT. Translating gives CASSRTGGITNEKLFF.

V is TRBV19 and J is TRBJ2-6, with D hard to call. Germline CDR1 is LNHDA and CDR2 is SQIVND (reference sequence). The CDR3 is 16 amino acids. V was clipped by 7 bases and J by 0 bases, with 13 bases between them. The CDR3 loop reads CASTQRGGSGANVLTF. The CDR3 bases are TGTGCCAGTACCCAACGTGGCGGCTCTGGGGCCAACGTCCTGACTTTC. The entire variable domain, with the rest obtained from reference TRBV19 and TRBJ2-6, is as follows: DGGITQSPKYLFRKEGQNVTLSCEQNLNHDAMYWYRQDPGQGLRLIYYSQIVNDFQKGDIAEGYSVSREKKESFPLTVTSAQKNPTAFYLCASTQRGGSGANVLTFGAGSRLTVL.

The chain has TRBV14 and TRBJ2-6; tentatively, D is TRBD1 or TRBD2 (5 bases each). The CDR3 has 16 residues. Germline CDR1 SGHDN, CDR2 FVKESK. Trimming stripped 3 bases from V and 0 bases from J, with 9 bases between. DNA for the CDR3: TGTGCCAGCAGCCATGGGGGATACTCTGGGGCCAACGTCCTGACTTTC. This codes for CASSHGGYSGANVLTF.

V usage is TRBV28 and J usage is TRBJ2-7; TRBD2 matches 7 bases. CDR1 and CDR2 from the germline V gene are MDHEN and SYDVKM. The V segment lost 3 bases and the J segment 0 bases; nucleotides outside the gene matches: 20. This CDR3 comprises 20 residues. The CDR3 region is CASSLSRQGGRERNSYEQYF. In DNA form, the CDR3 reads TGTGCCAGCAGTTTGTCGCGTCAGGGTGGGCGGGAGCGTAACTCCTACGAGCAGTACTTC.

This chain connects TRBV11-1 to TRBJ2-1; D not certain. The germline gives CDR1 SGHAT, CDR2 FQDESV (reference sequence). V was pared by 0 bases and J by 5 bases, with 14 bases between. The CDR3 is made up of 16 amino acids. The CDR3 loop reads CASSLALSLTHNEQFF. CDR3 DNA: TGTGCCAGCAGCTTAGCCCTATCACTCACACACAATGAGCAGTTCTTC. Full variable domain (missing parts from reference TRBV11-1 and TRBJ2-1): EAEVAQSPRYKITEKSQAVAFWCDPISGHATLYWYRQILGQGPELLVQFQDESVVDDSQLPKDRFSAERLKGVDSTLKIQPAELGDSAMYLCASSLALSLTHNEQFFGPGTRLTVL.

This sequence joins TRBV6-8 and TRBJ2-5, with 8 nucleotides matching TRBD2. Germline assignment: CDR1 MNHGY and CDR2 SAAAGT. With V trimmed by 7 bases and J by 5 bases, 12 bases remained unmatched. This CDR3 is built from 15 residues. The CDR3 is CASKGTAGVVETQYF. CDR3 coding DNA: TGTGCCAGCAAGGGCACAGCGGGGGTGGTGGAGACCCAGTACTTC.